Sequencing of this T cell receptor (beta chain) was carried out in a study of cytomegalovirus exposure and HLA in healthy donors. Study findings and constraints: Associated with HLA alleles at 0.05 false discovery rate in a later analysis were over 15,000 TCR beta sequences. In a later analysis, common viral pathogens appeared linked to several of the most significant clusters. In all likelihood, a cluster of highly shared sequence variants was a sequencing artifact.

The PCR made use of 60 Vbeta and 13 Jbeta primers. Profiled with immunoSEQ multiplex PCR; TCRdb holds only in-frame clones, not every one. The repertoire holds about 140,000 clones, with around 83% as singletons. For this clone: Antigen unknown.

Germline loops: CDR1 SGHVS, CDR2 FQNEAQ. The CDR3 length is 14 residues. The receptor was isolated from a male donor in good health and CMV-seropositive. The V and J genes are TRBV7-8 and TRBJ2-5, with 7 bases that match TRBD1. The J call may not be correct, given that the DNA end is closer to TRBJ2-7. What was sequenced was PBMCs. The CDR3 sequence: CASSVTGSSYEQYF. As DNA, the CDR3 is TGTGCCAGCAGCGTGACAGGGAGCTCCTACGAGCAGTACTTC.